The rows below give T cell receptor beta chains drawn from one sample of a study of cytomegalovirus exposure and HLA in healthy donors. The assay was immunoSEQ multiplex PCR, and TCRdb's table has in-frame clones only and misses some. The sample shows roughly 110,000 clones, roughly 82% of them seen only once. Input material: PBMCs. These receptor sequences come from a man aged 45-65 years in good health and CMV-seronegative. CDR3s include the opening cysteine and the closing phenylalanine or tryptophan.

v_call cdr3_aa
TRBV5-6 CASTPWWTGGEQYF
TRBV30 CAWSGQMNTEAFF
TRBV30 CAWSVLSTGEQYF
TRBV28 CASSWQNPLGARNTEAFF
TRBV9 CASSGSSGGTEAFF
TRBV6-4 CASSRQGNEADTQYF
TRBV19 CASSSPTRSDYGYTF
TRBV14 CASSRTGLNQPQHF
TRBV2 CASRRESSGNTIYF
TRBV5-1 CASSRDSGGFSEAFF
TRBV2 CASKPGEITGELFF
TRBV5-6 CASSLSARGSGNTIYF
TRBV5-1 CASSLSVNTEAFF
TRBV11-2 CASSETGLKGYTF
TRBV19 CASSTATGAFSNEQFF
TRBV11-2 CASSPVGTGDGYTF
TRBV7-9 CASSSGDEQFF
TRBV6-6 CASLGTASNQPQHF
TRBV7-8 CASSSMRLGGTLKREQYF
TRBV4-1 CASSPVGSRLGYTF
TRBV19 CASSITGTDTQYF
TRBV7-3 CASSLSRDEKLFF
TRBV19 CASRATGSSLLHF
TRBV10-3 CAISLQGEDTEAFF